This is a list of T cell receptor beta chains from one sample in a study of spatial heterogeneity in lung cancer. TCRdb independently ran MiXCR on the 5' RACE reads; one entry per CDR3 protein. The table records roughly 25,000 distinct CDR3 sequences, 4.7% of them present only once. Material: PBMCs, obtained at surgery. These receptors were taken from a male donor with early-stage non-small cell lung cancer. CDR3s include the opening cysteine and the closing phenylalanine or tryptophan.

TRBJ1-2	TRBV5-5	CASTAQGSYGYTF
TRBJ1-2	TRBV6-5	CASSPRGGGPYGYTF
TRBJ1-2	TRBV5-1	CASSGGQNYGYTF
TRBJ2-3	TRBV15	CATSRDSGGTQGDTQYF
TRBJ2-7	TRBV6-5	CASSRSRLEQYF
TRBJ2-3	TRBV12-3/TRBV12-4	CASRSTDTQYF
TRBJ2-2	TRBV3-1	CASSQAIHTGELFF
TRBJ2-6	TRBV19	CASSTPGSGANVLTF
TRBJ2-1	TRBV7-9	CATPGAGSYNEQFF
TRBJ2-3	TRBV5-1	CASSLRDSNPADTQYF
TRBJ2-3	TRBV27	CASSPRPRGPDTQYF
TRBJ2-2	TRBV2	CASRPQGYGELFF
TRBJ2-7	TRBV11-2	CASSLASGSPHEQYF
TRBJ1-6	TRBV7-9	CASSLVQGTTSPLHF
TRBJ2-5	TRBV5-5	CASSQGTETQYF
TRBJ2-2	TRBV7-3	CASSSGTSGRTGELFF
TRBJ2-7	TRBV7-2	CASIHPSTRYEQYF
TRBJ2-5	TRBV12-3/TRBV12-4	CASSRGIQETQYF
TRBJ1-3	TRBV7-2	CASSPAPPGLSGNTIYF
TRBJ1-2	TRBV3-1	CASSRPGARTTF
TRBJ2-3	TRBV7-2	CASTSVWTDTQYF
TRBJ2-5	TRBV7-2	CASSLQRGVGETQYF
TRBJ1-2	TRBV6-5	CASSYQPTGPGGGGYTF
TRBJ1-4	TRBV5-1	CASSLNINEKLFF
TRBJ1-2	TRBV28	CASSFYSKATNYGYTF
TRBJ2-7	TRBV5-1	CASSLQGANEQYF
TRBJ2-7	TRBV28	CASSPSDGAGAYEQYF
TRBJ2-1	TRBV2	CASSEAGNSGGEQFF
TRBJ1-6	TRBV20-1	CSAGLTGAYNSPLHF
TRBJ2-7	TRBV6-1	CASSAAEQYF
TRBJ1-2	TRBV3-1	CASSASRGPGYGYTF
TRBJ2-7	TRBV28	CASSGTYEQYF
TRBJ2-7	TRBV6-5	CATRGGNDYEQYF
TRBJ2-7	TRBV29-1	CSVAASHEQYF
TRBJ1-3	TRBV9	CASSVAGDSGNTIYF
TRBJ2-7	TRBV28	CASSNPVAGASEQYF
TRBJ2-4	TRBV28	CASSFSGGSNIQYF
TRBJ2-7	TRBV20-1	CSARDPGTYEQYF
TRBJ1-6	TRBV5-4	CASSATGPGNSPLHF
TRBJ1-4	TRBV11-1	CASSGQDRTHEKLFF
TRBJ2-1	TRBV20-1	CSARVTSGLYNEQFF
TRBJ1-2	TRBV20-1	CSAIGTDYGYTF
TRBJ2-7	TRBV12-3/TRBV12-4	CASRKQGAKTYEQYF
TRBJ2-2	TRBV2	CASSWDRGSGELFF